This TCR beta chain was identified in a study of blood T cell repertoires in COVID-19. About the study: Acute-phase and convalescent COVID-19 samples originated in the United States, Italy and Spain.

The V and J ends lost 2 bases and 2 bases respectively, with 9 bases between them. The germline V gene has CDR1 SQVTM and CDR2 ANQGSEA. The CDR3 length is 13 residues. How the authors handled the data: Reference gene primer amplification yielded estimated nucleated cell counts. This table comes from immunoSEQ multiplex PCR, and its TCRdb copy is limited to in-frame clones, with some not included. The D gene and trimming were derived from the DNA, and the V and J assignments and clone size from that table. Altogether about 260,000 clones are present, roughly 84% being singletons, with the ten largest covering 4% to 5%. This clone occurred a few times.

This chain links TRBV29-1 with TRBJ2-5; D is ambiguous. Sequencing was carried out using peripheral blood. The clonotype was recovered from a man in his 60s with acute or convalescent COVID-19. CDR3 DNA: TGCAGCGTTGAACCCGTGGCTCAAGAGACCCAGTACTTC. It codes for CSVEPVAQETQYF. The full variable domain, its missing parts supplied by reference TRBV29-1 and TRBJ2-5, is SAVISQKPSRDICQRGTSLTIQCQVDSQVTMMFWYRQQPGQSLTLIATANQGSEATYESGFVIDKFPISRPNLTFSTLTVSNMSPEDSSIYLCSVEPVAQETQYFGPGTRLLVL.